The next 10 T cell receptor beta chains were all read from a single sample in a study of blood T cell repertoires in COVID-19. Method: immunoSEQ multiplex PCR; TCRdb's copy keeps in-frame clones and lacks some. Seen here are some 16,000 clones, roughly nine tenths observed once, and the top ten hold around 10%. Sequencing input: peripheral blood. The receptors were gathered from a man older than 75 with acute or convalescent COVID-19.

The V gene is TRBV6-6, the J gene TRBJ2-1; TRBD1 is a possible D gene (5 bases). Germline values: CDR1 MNHNY, CDR2 SVGAGI (reference sequence). V lost 5 bases and J lost 8, with 13 bases in between. This CDR3 has 13 amino acids. CDR3 loop: CASSRFQGDEQFF. DNA for the CDR3: TGTGCCAGCAGTCGATTTCAGGGCGATGAGCAGTTCTTC.

This chain links TRBV5-1 with TRBJ1-1; perhaps TRBD1 as D (5 bases). CDR1 and CDR2 from the germline V gene are SGHRS and YFSETQ. This CDR3 region has 15 residues. Deletions cut 2 bases from V and 0 bases from J, with 11 bases between. This CDR3 is CASSLAGGMNTEAFF. CDR3 in DNA: TGCGCCAGCAGCTTAGCGGGGGGTATGAACACTGAAGCTTTCTTT.

On this clone: One end of the junction is discordant with germline, which a read error may explain. The chain uses TRBV14 and TRBJ2-7; D possibly corresponds to TRBD2 (6 bases). Looked up from germline, CDR1 is SGHDN and CDR2 is FVKESK. This CDR3 has 13 amino acids. The CDR3 DNA reads as TGTGCCAGCAGCCAAGACCTGGAGGGACGTATAGACTTC. This sequence encodes CASSQDLEGRIDF.

This chain uses TRBV27 with TRBJ2-1; 15 nucleotides agree with TRBD2. This CDR3 contains 13 residues. Germline V gene sequence: CDR1 MNHEY, CDR2 SMNVEV (reference sequence). Trimming cost V 5 bases and J 14 bases; bases outside gene matches: 4. The CDR3 loop reads CASSPGLAGGEFF. The DNA of the CDR3 is TGTGCCAGCAGTCCCGGACTAGCGGGAGGGGAGTTCTTC.

V and J are TRBV4-1 and TRBJ2-1, with D perhaps TRBD2 (7 bases). V dropped 3 bases and J dropped 8 bases, with 23 bases sitting between them. CDR1 is MGHRA, CDR2 YSYEKL, per germline. The CDR3 contains 17 residues. CDR3 amino acids: CASSHTTLRGPVHEQFF. CDR3 DNA sequence: TGCGCCAGCAGCCACACTACTCTGCGGGGGCCGGTACATGAGCAGTTCTTC.

The chain links TRBV5-1 to TRBJ1-6; D is possibly TRBD1 (6 bases). The CDR3 has 17 amino acids. The germline V gene has CDR1 SGHRS and CDR2 YFSETQ. V was clipped by 4 bases and J by 4 bases, with 18 bases between them. The CDR3 spells CASSPRLGQNYNSPLHF. For the CDR3, the DNA is TGCGCCAGCAGCCCCCGACTTGGACAGAATTATAATTCACCCCTCCACTTT.

Notes on this clone: Other nucleotide sequences from this sample produce the same CDR3. CDR3 coding DNA: TGTGCCAGCAGGGGACAGGGCCCGAACACTGAAGCTTTCTTT. Residues: CASRGQGPNTEAFF. The rearrangement joins TRBV6-4 to TRBJ1-1; TRBD1 aligns across 9 bases. V lost 6 bases, J lost 1 base, and 3 bases stayed unmatched. CDR1 and CDR2 (germline): MRHNA, SNTAGT. CDR3 length: 14 amino acids.

The chain has TRBV27 and TRBJ1-6; possibly TRBD1 for D (5 bases). In germline, CDR1 is MNHEY, CDR2 SMNVEV (reference sequence). Trimming pared 3 bases from V and 8 bases from J, leaving 11 bases between. The CDR3 consists of 14 residues. For the CDR3, the DNA is TGTGCCAGCAGTTTTGTAGGGACTGATTCACCCCTCCACTTT. It yields the protein CASSFVGTDSPLHF.

The chain carries TRBV6-1 and TRBJ1-4; D is unresolved. V was pared by 0 bases and J by 8 bases, with 7 bases between. Germline loops: CDR1 MNHNS, CDR2 SASEGT. The CDR3 runs to 13 residues. CDR3 nucleotides: TGTGCCAGCAGTGAAGCCCTCGGGGAAAAACTGTTTTTT. Amino acid sequence: CASSEALGEKLFF.

This CDR3 reads CASSSSGDEQFF. The CDR3 nucleotides are TGTGCCAGCAGTTCTAGCGGCGATGAGCAGTTCTTC. The chain has TRBV12-3 or TRBV12-4 and TRBJ2-1, with 7 bases matching TRBD2. V trimming: 4 bases; J trimming: 8 bases; junction bases outside the gene matches: 2. There are 12 residues in the CDR3.